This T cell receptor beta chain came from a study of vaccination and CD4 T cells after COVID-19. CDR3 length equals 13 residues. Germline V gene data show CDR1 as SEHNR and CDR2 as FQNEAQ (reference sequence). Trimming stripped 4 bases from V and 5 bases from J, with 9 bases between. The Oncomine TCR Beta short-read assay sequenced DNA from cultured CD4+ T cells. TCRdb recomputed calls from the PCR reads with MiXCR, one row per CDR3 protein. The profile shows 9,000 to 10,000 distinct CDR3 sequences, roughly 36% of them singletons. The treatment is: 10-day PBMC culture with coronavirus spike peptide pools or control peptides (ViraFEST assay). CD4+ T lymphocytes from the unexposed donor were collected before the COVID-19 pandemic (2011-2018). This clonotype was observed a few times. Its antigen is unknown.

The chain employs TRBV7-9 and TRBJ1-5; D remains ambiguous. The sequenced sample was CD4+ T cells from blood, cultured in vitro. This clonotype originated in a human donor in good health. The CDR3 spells CASSSPPHQPQHF. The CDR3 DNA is TGTGCCAGCAGCTCCCCCCCTCATCAGCCCCAGCATTTT.